This TCR beta chain was sequenced during a study of T cells after posttransplantation cyclophosphamide. The CDR3 spans 14 residues. Germline assignment: CDR1 SGHNT and CDR2 YENEEA. The ends were cut back, 1 base at V and 8 bases at J, with 12 bases in the middle. The naive gate required viable CD3+CD4+ or CD3+CD8+ cells with CCR7+CD45RA+CD45RO-CD95-CD27+CD28+ phenotype. Clones were read by immunoSEQ multiplex PCR, and TCRdb kept only the in-frame ones, dropping some. The table has around 19,000 clones, 95% to 98% seen once. Study outcomes and limitations: Later blood repertoires were often dominated by clones from the donor CD8+ memory compartment. Blood and skin or GI T cell repertoires showed limited TRB overlap.

This clone has a single count. The antigen is unknown. The chain recombines TRBV11-3 with TRBJ2-1; D call uncertain. The sequenced material came from naive CD4+ T cells sorted from PBMCs. The receptor comes from a man aged 40-49 years in good health, CMV-negative, and a related stem cell transplant donor. The CDR3 nucleotides are TGTGCCAGCAGCTTAGGGAGAGCCGGCGATGAGCAGTTCTTC. Encoded protein: CASSLGRAGDEQFF.